These 24 T cell receptor beta chains originate from one sample sequenced in a study of T cell repertoires in aging, cancer and after chemotherapy. Multiplex touch-down PCR with TRB-A/B primers amplified rearranged V-D-J TRB sequences. Via MiXCR, TCRdb re-called the multiplex PCR reads, giving one row per CDR3 protein. The sample has around 6,000 distinct CDR3 sequences, about a quarter seen once. TCR beta rearrangements were amplified from peripheral blood genomic DNA. The sequencing sample was made of blood. Every receptor here comes from a human donor with a blood cancer.

Regarding this clonotype: This may arise from a read error, as a much more abundant clone is one base away. The rearrangement links TRBV6-1 to TRBJ1-3; no clear D gene. The CDR3 is made up of 14 amino acids. V dropped 4 bases and J dropped 4 bases, with 11 bases sitting between them. Germline CDR1 reads MNHNS; CDR2 reads SASEGT. The CDR3 DNA reads as TGTGCCAGCAGTGCAGGAGATGGCGGAAACACCATATATTTT. It codes for CASSAGDGGNTIYF.

V usage is TRBV11-1 and J usage is TRBJ2-1; possibly TRBD1 for D (6 bases). Germline V lookup: CDR1 SGHAT, CDR2 FQDESV (reference sequence). The CDR3 length is 14 residues. V was trimmed by 7 bases and J by 5 bases, leaving 15 bases between them. The CDR3 DNA is TGTGCCAGCACCTCAGGGGCCGGTAACAATGAGCAGTTCTTC. Amino acid sequence: CASTSGAGNNEQFF. The whole variable domain, filled in from reference TRBV11-1 and TRBJ2-1, reads EAEVAQSPRYKITEKSQAVAFWCDPISGHATLYWYRQILGQGPELLVQFQDESVVDDSQLPKDRFSAERLKGVDSTLKIQPAELGDSAMYLCASTSGAGNNEQFFGPGTRLTVL.

This clonotype was seen more than once but under ten times. This chain uses TRBV20-1 with TRBJ1-3; tentatively, D is TRBD1 (6 bases). Germline V gene data show CDR1 as DFQATT and CDR2 as SNEGSKA (reference sequence). This CDR3 region has 11 residues. Trimming removed 6 bases at V and 10 bases at J, with 13 bases between. CDR3: CSAGAGPTIYF. The CDR3 DNA is TGCAGTGCGGGGGCGGGGCCGACCATATATTTT.

V is TRBV5-6 and J is TRBJ1-2, with D uncertain. The CDR3 spans 16 residues. Germline CDR1 and CDR2: SGHDT and YYEEEE. Trimming removed 0 bases from V and 8 bases from J, with 20 bases in between. This chain's CDR3 is CASSLVGSSRLQGYTF. CDR3 sequence (DNA): TGTGCCAGCAGCTTGGTAGGCAGCTCTCGTTTACAGGGCTACACCTTC.

The chain recombines TRBV2 with TRBJ1-1; no clear D. Trimming removed 2 bases from V and 1 base from J, with 11 bases in between. The CDR3 has 15 amino acids. In germline, CDR1 is SNHLY, CDR2 FYNNEI. The CDR3 sequence: CASSESIPANTEAFF. The CDR3, as DNA: TGTGCCAGCAGTGAAAGTATCCCGGCGAACACTGAAGCTTTCTTT.

This clonotype is medium-sized (0.01 to 0.1%) by share. This chain uses TRBV27 with TRBJ2-5; no clear D gene. CDR1 and CDR2 from the germline V gene are MNHEY and SMNVEV (reference sequence). The CDR3 runs 13 residues. Trimming took off 3 bases at V and 1 base at J, with 6 bases between the two ends. CDR3 sequence reads: CASSFNFQETQYF. The CDR3 DNA follows: TGTGCCAGCAGTTTCAACTTCCAAGAGACCCAGTACTTC.

With respect to this clonotype: Possible read error: a much larger clone is one base away. The chain employs TRBV27 and TRBJ2-7; the match to TRBD1 covers 11 bases. This CDR3 is built from 14 residues. Germline assignment: CDR1 MNHEY and CDR2 SMNVEV (reference sequence). The CDR3 DNA reads TGTGCCAGCAGTTTCGGGACAGGGGGACTTAAGCATTACTTC. As protein: CASSFGTGGLKHYF.

This chain connects TRBV10-3 to TRBJ1-5; no definite D call. V was pared by 2 bases and J by 4 bases, with 9 bases between. This CDR3 has 14 amino acids. Germline V gene data show CDR1 as ENHRY and CDR2 as SYGVKD. The CDR3 region has the DNA TGTGCCATCAGTGAGGGGGAAGGAAATCAGCCCCAGCATTTT. Translation: CAISEGEGNQPQHF.

As regards this clonotype: Possible read error: a much larger clone is one base away. CDR3 sequence reads: CAGSLRDSPNPTNEKLFF. The CDR3 bases are TGTGCCGGCAGCCTCCGGGACAGCCCGAATCCAACTAATGAAAAACTGTTTTTT. V gene TRBV5-4 combines with J gene TRBJ1-4; 7 positions match TRBD1. This CDR3 spans 18 amino acids. CDR1 is SGHNT and CDR2 is YYREEE in the germline V gene (reference sequence).

This clonotype is medium-sized within its sample. The chain uses TRBV18 and TRBJ2-4, with TRBD2 matching 10 bases. Germline CDR1 reads KGHSH; CDR2 reads LQKENI. J gave up 12 bases and V 2 bases, and 10 bases lay outside the gene matches. This CDR3 has 15 amino acids. CDR3 DNA sequence: TGTGCCAGCTCACCAATCGATCTAGCGGGAGCTACTCAGTACTTC. It is translated as CASSPIDLAGATQYF.

The gene calls are TRBV11-1 and TRBJ2-1; the match to TRBD2 covers 12 bases. The J segment lost 4 bases and the V segment lost 6 bases, leaving 4 bases of the junction unmatched. Germline values: CDR1 SGHAT, CDR2 FQDESV (reference sequence). The CDR3 totals 15 residues. CDR3 nucleotides: TGTGCCAGCAGTTCGACTAGCGGGGGATACAATGAGCAGTTCTTC. It yields the protein CASSSTSGGYNEQFF.

The rearrangement uses TRBV4-2 and TRBJ2-2; 9 bases map to TRBD2. V gave up 3 bases and J gave up 2 bases; unmatched junction bases: 7. The V gene's germline CDR1 is LGHNA and CDR2 YNFKEQ. The CDR3 has 17 amino acids. As DNA, the CDR3 is TGTGCCAGCAGCCAGGCAAGCGGGAGGATAAACACCGGGGAGCTGTTTTTT. Its protein product is CASSQASGRINTGELFF.

The chain uses TRBV5-1 and TRBJ2-7; TRBD2 matches 9 bases. The CDR3 consists of 15 residues. Germline CDR1 is SGHRS and CDR2 is YFSETQ. V lost 1 base to trimming and J lost 0 bases; unmatched junction nucleotides: 2. The CDR3: CASSLISGGSYEQYF. DNA for the CDR3: TGCGCCAGCAGCTTGATTAGCGGGGGCTCCTACGAGCAGTACTTC.

This clonotype was seen more than once but under ten times. The CDR3 bases are TGCGCCAGCAGCGCGGGGCAGAATAATTCACCCCTCCACTTT. Translating gives CASSAGQNNSPLHF. The J gene is TRBJ1-6, the V gene TRBV5-1, with TRBD1 as a possible D gene (5 bases). The CDR3 spans 14 residues. Germline assignment: CDR1 SGHRS and CDR2 YFSETQ. V was clipped by 4 bases and J by 5 bases, with 10 bases between them. Looking up the rest from reference TRBV5-1 and TRBJ1-6 gives the full variable domain: KAGVTQTPRYLIKTRGQQVTLSCSPISGHRSVSWYQQTPGQGLQFLFEYFSETQRNKGNFPGRFSGRQFSNSRSEMNVSTLELGDSALYLCASSAGQNNSPLHFGNGTRLTVT.

The chain recombines TRBV20-1 with TRBJ1-1; D is unresolved. With 3 bases removed from V and 7 bases from J, the gap between germline ends came to 9 bases. The germline CDR1 and CDR2 sequences are DFQATT and SNEGSKA (reference sequence). The CDR3 is 11 residues long. The CDR3 DNA is TGCAGTGCTAGGGTTCTAGTTGAAGCTTTCTTT. Translation gives CSARVLVEAFF.

This clonotype was seen just once. The chain joins TRBV4-2 to TRBJ2-4; D possibly corresponds to TRBD1 (6 bases). The CDR3 is 15 amino acids. Looked up from germline, CDR1 is LGHNA and CDR2 is YNFKEQ. Between the trimmed V and J ends, which lost 5 bases and 7 bases, there was a span of 18 bases. The CDR3, as DNA: TGTGCCAGCAGCACCCTGACAGGTGAAGGGAACATTCAGTACTTC. Translated, it gives CASSTLTGEGNIQYF.

This clonotype is labeled medium-sized. This chain uses TRBV5-4 with TRBJ2-3; maybe TRBD2 (6 bases). Germline CDR1 SGHNT, CDR2 YYREEE (reference sequence). The ends were cut back, 3 bases at V and 5 bases at J, with 19 bases in the middle. The CDR3 runs 16 residues. The CDR3 DNA reads TGTGCCAGCAGCTCCCAGTCGGGGAGGAGGGGAGATACGCAGTATTTT. This codes for CASSSQSGRRGDTQYF.

J is TRBJ1-2 and V is TRBV6-5; possibly TRBD1 for D (6 bases). V shed 3 bases and J shed 2 bases, with 16 bases lying between them. Germline-derived CDR1 and CDR2 are MNHEY and SVGAGI. The CDR3 extends over 16 amino acids. CDR3 region: CASSYVRGNHNYGYTF. CDR3 bases: TGTGCCAGCAGTTATGTCAGGGGTAACCACAACTATGGCTACACCTTC.

This clonotype counts as medium-sized. The gene calls are TRBV6-5 and TRBJ2-7, with 8 positions matching TRBD2. The CDR3 loop spans 15 amino acids. The V and J ends lost 2 bases and 6 bases, in that order; junction bases with no gene match: 9. Germline V gives CDR1 MNHEY, CDR2 SVGAGI. The CDR3 region has the DNA TGTGCCAGCAGTTACACACCGGGACTAGTTAGCGAGCAGTACTTC. It specifies CASSYTPGLVSEQYF.

The V and J genes are TRBV19 and TRBJ2-7, with D possibly being TRBD2 (6 bases). CDR3 size: 14 residues. CDR1 is LNHDA, CDR2 SQIVND, per germline (reference sequence). V was pared by 5 bases and J by 9 bases, with 20 bases between. This chain's CDR3 is CASSQRGLLGWQYF. The CDR3 nucleotides read TGTGCCAGTAGTCAAAGGGGACTTTTAGGTTGGCAGTACTTC.

This clonotype was seen more than once but under ten times. The chain combines TRBV6-1 with TRBJ1-5, with TRBD1 matching 7 bases. CDR1 is MNHNS and CDR2 is SASEGT in the germline V gene. This CDR3 is 15 amino acids long. Unmatched junction bases numbered 7, after V lost 3 bases and J lost 5 bases. In nucleotides, the CDR3 is TGTGCCAGCAGTGAGTCGACAGGGTGGGATCAGCCCCAGCATTTT. This gives the protein CASSESTGWDQPQHF.

The rearrangement joins TRBV18 to TRBJ1-1; a weak D match, TRBD1 (5 bases). Deletions cut 5 bases from V and 6 bases from J, with 19 bases between. CDR1 and CDR2 from the germline V gene are KGHSH and LQKENI. The CDR3 contains 15 residues. The CDR3 loop is CASSDRDTRGAEAFF. The CDR3 nucleotides read TGTGCCAGCTCAGATCGAGACACCCGGGGGGCTGAAGCTTTCTTT. Based on the CDR3 plus reference TRBV18 and TRBJ1-1, the full variable domain is NAGVMQNPRHLVRRRGQEARLRCSPMKGHSHVYWYRQLPEEGLKFMVYLQKENIIDESGMPKERFSAEFPKEGPSILRIQQVVRGDSAAYFCASSDRDTRGAEAFFGQGTRLTVV.

This clonotype has more than one count but fewer than ten. The chain links TRBV27 to TRBJ1-4; D unresolved. This CDR3 spans 13 amino acids. V lost 1 base and J lost 3, with 3 bases in between. Per the germline V gene, CDR1 is MNHEY and CDR2 is SMNVEV (reference sequence). The CDR3: CASSLYPNEKLFF. Here the CDR3 DNA reads TGTGCCAGCAGTTTATACCCTAATGAAAAACTGTTTTTT.

The chain carries TRBV5-1 and TRBJ1-1; D is uncertain. CDR1 and CDR2 from the germline V gene are SGHRS and YFSETQ. V gave up 5 bases and J gave up 3 bases, with 8 bases separating them. The CDR3 runs to 12 residues. The CDR3 here is CASSDSYTEAFF. The CDR3 region has the DNA TGCGCCAGCAGTGATAGCTACACTGAAGCTTTCTTT.